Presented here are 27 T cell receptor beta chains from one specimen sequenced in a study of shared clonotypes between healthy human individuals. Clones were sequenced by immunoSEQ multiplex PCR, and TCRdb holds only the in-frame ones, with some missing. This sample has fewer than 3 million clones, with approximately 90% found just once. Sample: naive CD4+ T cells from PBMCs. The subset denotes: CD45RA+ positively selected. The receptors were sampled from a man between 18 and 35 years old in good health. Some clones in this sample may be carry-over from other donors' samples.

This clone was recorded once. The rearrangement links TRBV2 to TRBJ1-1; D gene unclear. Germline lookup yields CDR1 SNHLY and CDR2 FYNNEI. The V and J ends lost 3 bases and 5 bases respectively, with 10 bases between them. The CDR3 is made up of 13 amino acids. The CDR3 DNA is TGTGCCAGCAGTGACTGGGGAAATACTGAAGCTTTCTTT. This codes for CASSDWGNTEAFF.

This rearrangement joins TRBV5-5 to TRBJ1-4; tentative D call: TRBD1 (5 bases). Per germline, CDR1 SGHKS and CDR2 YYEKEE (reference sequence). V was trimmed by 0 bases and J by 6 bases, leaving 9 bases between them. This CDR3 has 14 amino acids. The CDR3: CASSLDRPDEKLFF. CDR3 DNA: TGTGCCAGCAGCTTGGACAGGCCGGATGAAAAACTGTTTTTT.

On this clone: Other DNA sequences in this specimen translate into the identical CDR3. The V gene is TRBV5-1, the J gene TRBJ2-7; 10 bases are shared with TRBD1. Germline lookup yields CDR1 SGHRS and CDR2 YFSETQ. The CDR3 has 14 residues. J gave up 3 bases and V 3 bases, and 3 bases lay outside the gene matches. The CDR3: CASSSGQGIYEQYF. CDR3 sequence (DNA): TGCGCCAGCAGCTCGGGACAGGGGATCTACGAGCAGTACTTC.

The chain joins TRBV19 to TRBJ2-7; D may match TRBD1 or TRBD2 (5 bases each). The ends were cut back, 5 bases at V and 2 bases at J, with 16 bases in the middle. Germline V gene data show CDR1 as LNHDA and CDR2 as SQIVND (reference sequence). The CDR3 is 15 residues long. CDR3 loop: CASSARRDGPYEQYF. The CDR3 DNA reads TGTGCCAGTAGTGCCCGCCGGGACGGGCCCTACGAGCAGTACTTC.

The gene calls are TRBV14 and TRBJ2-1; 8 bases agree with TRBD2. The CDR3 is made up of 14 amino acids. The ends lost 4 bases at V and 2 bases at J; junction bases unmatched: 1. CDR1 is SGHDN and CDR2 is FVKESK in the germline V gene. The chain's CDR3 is CASSRAGAYNEQFF. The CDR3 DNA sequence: TGTGCCAGCAGCCGAGCGGGAGCCTACAATGAGCAGTTCTTC.

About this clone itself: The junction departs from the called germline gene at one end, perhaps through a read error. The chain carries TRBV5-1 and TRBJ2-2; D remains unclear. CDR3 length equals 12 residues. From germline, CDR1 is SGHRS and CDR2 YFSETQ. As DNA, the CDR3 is TGCGCCAGCAGCTCAAACAGCGGGGAGCTGTTTTTT. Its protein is CASSSNSGELFF.

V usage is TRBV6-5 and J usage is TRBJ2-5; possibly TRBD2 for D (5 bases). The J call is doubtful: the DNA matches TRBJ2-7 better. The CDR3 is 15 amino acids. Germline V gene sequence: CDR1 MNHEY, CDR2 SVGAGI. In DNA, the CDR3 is TGTGCCAGCAGTACCCCTAGCCGCCCATCCTACGAGCAGTACTTC. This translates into CASSTPSRPSYEQYF.

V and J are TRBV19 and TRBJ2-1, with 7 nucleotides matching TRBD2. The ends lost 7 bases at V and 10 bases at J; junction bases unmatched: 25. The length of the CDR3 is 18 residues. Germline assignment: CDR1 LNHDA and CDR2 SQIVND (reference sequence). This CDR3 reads CASKPEADTFRDYGEQFF. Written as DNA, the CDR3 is TGTGCCAGTAAGCCCGAGGCAGATACATTCCGGGACTACGGGGAGCAGTTCTTC.

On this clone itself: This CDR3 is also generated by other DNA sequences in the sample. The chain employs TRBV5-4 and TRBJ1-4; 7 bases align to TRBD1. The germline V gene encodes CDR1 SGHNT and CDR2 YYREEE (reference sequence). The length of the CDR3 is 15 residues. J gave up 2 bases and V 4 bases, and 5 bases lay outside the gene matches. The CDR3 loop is CASSLRQGTNEKLFF. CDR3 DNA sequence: TGTGCCAGCAGCCTTAGACAGGGCACTAATGAAAAACTGTTTTTT.

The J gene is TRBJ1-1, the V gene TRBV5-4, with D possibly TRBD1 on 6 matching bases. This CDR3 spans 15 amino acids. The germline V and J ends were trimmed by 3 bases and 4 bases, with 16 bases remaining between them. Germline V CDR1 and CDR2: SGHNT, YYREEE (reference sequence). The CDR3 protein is CASSSRLTGSTEAFF. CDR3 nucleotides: TGTGCCAGCAGCTCACGACTGACAGGAAGCACTGAAGCTTTCTTT.

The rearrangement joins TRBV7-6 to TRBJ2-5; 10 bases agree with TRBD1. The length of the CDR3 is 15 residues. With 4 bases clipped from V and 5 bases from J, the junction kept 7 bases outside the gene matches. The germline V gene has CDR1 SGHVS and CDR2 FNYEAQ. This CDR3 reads CASSSRTGGGETQYF. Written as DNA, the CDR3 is TGTGCCAGCAGCTCCCGGACAGGGGGAGGGGAGACCCAGTACTTC.

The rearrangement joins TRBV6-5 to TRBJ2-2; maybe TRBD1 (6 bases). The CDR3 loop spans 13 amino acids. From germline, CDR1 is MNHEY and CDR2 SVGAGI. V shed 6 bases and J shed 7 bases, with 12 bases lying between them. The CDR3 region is CASSQQGYGELFF. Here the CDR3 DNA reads TGTGCCAGCAGCCAACAGGGCTACGGGGAGCTGTTTTTT.

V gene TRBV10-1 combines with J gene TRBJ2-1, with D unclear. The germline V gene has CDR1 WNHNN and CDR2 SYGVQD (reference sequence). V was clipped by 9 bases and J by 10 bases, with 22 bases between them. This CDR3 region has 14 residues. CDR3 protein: CASMRTIGMGEQFF. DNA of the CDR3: TGCGCCAGTATGCGGACCATAGGAATGGGCGAGCAGTTCTTC.

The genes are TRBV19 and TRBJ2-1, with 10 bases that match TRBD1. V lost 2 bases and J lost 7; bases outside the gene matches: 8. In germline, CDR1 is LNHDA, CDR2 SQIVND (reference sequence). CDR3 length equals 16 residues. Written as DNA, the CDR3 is TGTGCCAGTAGTATATATGCGGGACAGGGGATGAATGAGCAGTTCTTC. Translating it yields CASSIYAGQGMNEQFF.

This chain's CDR3 is CASFDGVNTEAFF. In DNA, the CDR3 is TGTGCCAGCTTCGACGGTGTGAACACTGAAGCTTTCTTT. This chain joins TRBV2 and TRBJ1-1; D not resolved. Trimming pared 8 bases from V and 0 bases from J, leaving 10 bases between. The germline CDR1 and CDR2 sequences are SNHLY and FYNNEI. This CDR3 contains 13 residues.

For the CDR3, the DNA is TGTGCCAGCAGTTTACAAGGAACACCGGGGATCTATGAGCAGTTCTTC. Translation gives CASSLQGTPGIYEQFF. This chain connects TRBV28 to TRBJ2-1, with D possibly TRBD2 on 5 matching bases. CDR1 is MDHEN, CDR2 SYDVKM, per germline. The CDR3 is made up of 16 amino acids. Trimming stripped 2 bases from V and 8 bases from J, with 19 bases between.

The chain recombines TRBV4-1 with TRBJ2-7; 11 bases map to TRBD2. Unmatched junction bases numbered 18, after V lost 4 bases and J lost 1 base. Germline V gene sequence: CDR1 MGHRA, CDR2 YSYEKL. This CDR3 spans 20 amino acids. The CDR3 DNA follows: TGCGCCAGCAGCCTGACTGGGGCAGGCCTAGCGGGAGGAAGGTCCTACGAGCAGTACTTC. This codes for CASSLTGAGLAGGRSYEQYF.

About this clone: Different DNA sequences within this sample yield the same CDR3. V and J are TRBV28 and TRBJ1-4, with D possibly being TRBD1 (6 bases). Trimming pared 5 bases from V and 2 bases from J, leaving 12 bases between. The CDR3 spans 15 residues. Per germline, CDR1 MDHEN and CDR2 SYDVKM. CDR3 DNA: TGTGCCAGCAGTCCATCGGGGGCGACTAATGAAAAACTGTTTTTT. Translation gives CASSPSGATNEKLFF. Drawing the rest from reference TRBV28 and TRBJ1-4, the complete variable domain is DVKVTQSSRYLVKRTGEKVFLECVQDMDHENMFWYRQDPGLGLRLIYFSYDVKMKEKGDIPEGYSVSREKKERFSLILESASTNQTSMYLCASSPSGATNEKLFFGSGTQLSVL.

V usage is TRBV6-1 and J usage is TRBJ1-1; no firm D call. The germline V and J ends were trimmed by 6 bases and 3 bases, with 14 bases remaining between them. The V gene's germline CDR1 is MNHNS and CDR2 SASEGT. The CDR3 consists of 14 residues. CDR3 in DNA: TGTGCCAGCAGCCGGAATATTGTTGACACTGAAGCTTTCTTT. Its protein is CASSRNIVDTEAFF.

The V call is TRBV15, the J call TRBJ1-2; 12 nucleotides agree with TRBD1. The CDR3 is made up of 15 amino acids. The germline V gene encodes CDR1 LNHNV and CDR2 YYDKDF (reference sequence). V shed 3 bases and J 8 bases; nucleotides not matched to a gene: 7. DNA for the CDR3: TGTGCCACCAGCAGCCCGGGACAGGGGGCTCAAGGCTACACCTTC. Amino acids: CATSSPGQGAQGYTF. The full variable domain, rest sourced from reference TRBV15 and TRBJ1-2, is DAMVIQNPRYQVTQFGKPVTLSCSQTLNHNVMYWYQQKSSQAPKLLFHYYDKDFNNEADTPDNFQSRRPNTSFCFLDIRSPGLGDTAMYLCATSSPGQGAQGYTFGSGTRLTVV.

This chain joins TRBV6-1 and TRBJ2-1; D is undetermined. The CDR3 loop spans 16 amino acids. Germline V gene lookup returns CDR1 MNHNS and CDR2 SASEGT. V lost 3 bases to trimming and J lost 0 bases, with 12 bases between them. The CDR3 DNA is TGTGCCAGCAGTGAGTGGGGTGGAAGCTCCTACAATGAGCAGTTCTTC. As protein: CASSEWGGSSYNEQFF.

The CDR3 region is CATSVGTIVYEQYF. CDR3 bases: TGTGCCACCAGCGTAGGGACAATCGTCTACGAGCAGTACTTC. This chain uses TRBV15 with TRBJ2-7; a weak D match, TRBD1 (6 bases). Germline CDR1 is LNHNV and CDR2 is YYDKDF (reference sequence). The CDR3 has 14 amino acids. V dropped 5 bases and J dropped 3 bases, with 14 bases sitting between them.

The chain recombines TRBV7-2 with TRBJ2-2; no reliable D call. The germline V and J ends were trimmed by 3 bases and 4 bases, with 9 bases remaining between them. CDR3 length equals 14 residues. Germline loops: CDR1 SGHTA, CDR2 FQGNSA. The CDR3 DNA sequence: TGTGCCAGCAGCTTTCGAGAAATCACCGGGGAGCTGTTTTTT. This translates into CASSFREITGELFF. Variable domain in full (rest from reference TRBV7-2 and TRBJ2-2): GAGVSQSPSNKVTEKGKDVELRCDPISGHTALYWYRQSLGQGLEFLIYFQGNSAPDKSGLPSDRFSAERTGGSVSTLTIQRTQQEDSAVYLCASSFREITGELFFGEGSRLTVL.

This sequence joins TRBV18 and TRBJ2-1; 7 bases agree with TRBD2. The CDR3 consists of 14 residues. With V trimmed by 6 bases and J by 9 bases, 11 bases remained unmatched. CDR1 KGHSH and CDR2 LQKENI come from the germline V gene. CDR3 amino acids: CASSLLAGEGEQFF. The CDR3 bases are TGTGCCAGCTCCCTTCTGGCGGGAGAAGGTGAGCAGTTCTTC. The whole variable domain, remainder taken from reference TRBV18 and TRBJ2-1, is NAGVMQNPRHLVRRRGQEARLRCSPMKGHSHVYWYRQLPEEGLKFMVYLQKENIIDESGMPKERFSAEFPKEGPSILRIQQVVRGDSAAYFCASSLLAGEGEQFFGPGTRLTVL.

CDR3 nucleotide sequence: TGTGCCAGCAGTTTGTCCGGGACAGATAATGAAAAACTGTTTTTT. This codes for CASSLSGTDNEKLFF. The chain uses TRBV28 and TRBJ1-4; 7 nucleotides match TRBD1. This CDR3 comprises 15 residues. Trimming cost V 3 bases and J 4 bases; bases outside gene matches: 5. The germline gives CDR1 MDHEN, CDR2 SYDVKM.

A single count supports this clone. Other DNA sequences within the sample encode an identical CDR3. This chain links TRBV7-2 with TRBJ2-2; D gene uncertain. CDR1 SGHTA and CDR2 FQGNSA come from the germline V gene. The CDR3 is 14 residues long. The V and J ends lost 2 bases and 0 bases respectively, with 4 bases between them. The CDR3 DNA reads TGTGCCAGCAGCTTAAAATCGAACACCGGGGAGCTGTTTTTT. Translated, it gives CASSLKSNTGELFF.

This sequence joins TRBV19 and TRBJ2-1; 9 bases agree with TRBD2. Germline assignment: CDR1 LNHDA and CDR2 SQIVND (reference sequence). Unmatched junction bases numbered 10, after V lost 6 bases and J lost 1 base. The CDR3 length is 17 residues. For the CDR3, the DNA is TGTGCCAGTAGGATGGGGCTAGCGGGACGTTCCTACAATGAGCAGTTCTTC. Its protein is CASRMGLAGRSYNEQFF.